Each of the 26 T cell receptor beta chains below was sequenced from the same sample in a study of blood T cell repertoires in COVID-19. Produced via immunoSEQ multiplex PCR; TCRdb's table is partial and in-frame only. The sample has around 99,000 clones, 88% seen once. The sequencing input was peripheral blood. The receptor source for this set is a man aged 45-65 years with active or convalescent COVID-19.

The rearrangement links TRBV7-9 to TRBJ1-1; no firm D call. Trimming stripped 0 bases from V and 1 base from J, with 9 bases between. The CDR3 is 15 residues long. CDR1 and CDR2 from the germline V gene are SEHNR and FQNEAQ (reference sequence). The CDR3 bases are TGTGCCAGCAGCTTAGCTAGCTACGGGAACACTGAAGCTTTCTTT. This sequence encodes CASSLASYGNTEAFF.

CDR3 residues: CASSRTGGLETQYF. The CDR3 DNA follows: TGTGCCAGCAGTCGTACAGGGGGCCTCGAGACCCAGTACTTC. This rearrangement joins TRBV28 to TRBJ2-5, with 9 bases fitting TRBD1. J was trimmed by 5 bases and V by 5 bases; bases with no gene match: 6. The germline gives CDR1 MDHEN, CDR2 SYDVKM. CDR3 length equals 14 residues. Together with reference TRBV28 and TRBJ2-5, the CDR3 gives the full variable domain: DVKVTQSSRYLVKRTGEKVFLECVQDMDHENMFWYRQDPGLGLRLIYFSYDVKMKEKGDIPEGYSVSREKKERFSLILESASTNQTSMYLCASSRTGGLETQYFGPGTRLLVL.

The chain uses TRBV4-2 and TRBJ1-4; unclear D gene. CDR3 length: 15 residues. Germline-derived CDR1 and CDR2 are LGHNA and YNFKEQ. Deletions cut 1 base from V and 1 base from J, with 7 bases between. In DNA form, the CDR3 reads TGTGCCAGCAGCCAAGGGGGAGTAACTAATGAAAAACTGTTTTTT. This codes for CASSQGGVTNEKLFF.

The CDR3 sequence: CASSLFSGSSTDTQYF. The CDR3 DNA sequence: TGTGCCAGCAGCTTGTTTAGCGGTTCTAGCACAGATACGCAGTATTTT. The rearrangement joins TRBV5-6 to TRBJ2-3, with a weak D call TRBD2 (6 bases). The V gene's germline CDR1 is SGHDT and CDR2 YYEEEE. Trimming took off 1 base at V and 0 bases at J, with 12 bases between the two ends. The CDR3 contains 16 residues.

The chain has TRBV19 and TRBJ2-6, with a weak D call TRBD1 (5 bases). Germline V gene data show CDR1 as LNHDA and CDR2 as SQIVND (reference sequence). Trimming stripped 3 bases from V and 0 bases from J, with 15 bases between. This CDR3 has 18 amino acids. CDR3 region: CASSIYNRFGSGANVLTF. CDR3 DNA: TGTGCCAGTAGTATTTATAACAGGTTTGGCTCTGGGGCCAACGTCCTGACTTTC.

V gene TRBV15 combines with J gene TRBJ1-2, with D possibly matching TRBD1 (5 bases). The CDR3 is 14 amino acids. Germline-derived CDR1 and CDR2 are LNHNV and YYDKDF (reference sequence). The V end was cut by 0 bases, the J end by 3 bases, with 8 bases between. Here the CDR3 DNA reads TGTGCCACCAGCAGAGATCAGGGCGACTATGGCTACACCTTC. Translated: CATSRDQGDYGYTF.

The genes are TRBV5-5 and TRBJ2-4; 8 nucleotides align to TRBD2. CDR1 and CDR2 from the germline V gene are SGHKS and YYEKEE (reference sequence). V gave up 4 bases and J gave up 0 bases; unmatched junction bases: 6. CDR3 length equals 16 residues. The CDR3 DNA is TGTGCCAGCAGCACCAGAGGGACTAGAGCCAAAAACATTCAGTACTTC. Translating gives CASSTRGTRAKNIQYF.

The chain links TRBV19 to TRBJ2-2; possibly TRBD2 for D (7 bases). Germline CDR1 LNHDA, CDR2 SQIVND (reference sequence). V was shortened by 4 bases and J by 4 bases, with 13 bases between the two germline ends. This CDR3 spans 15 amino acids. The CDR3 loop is CASSSGSRGTGELFF. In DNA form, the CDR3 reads TGTGCCAGTAGTAGCGGGAGCAGGGGCACCGGGGAGCTGTTTTTT.

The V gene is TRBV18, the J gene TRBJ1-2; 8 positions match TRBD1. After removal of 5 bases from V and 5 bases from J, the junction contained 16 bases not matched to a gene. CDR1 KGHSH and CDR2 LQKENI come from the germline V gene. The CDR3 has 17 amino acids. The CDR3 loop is CASSSGQDMRSLYGYTF. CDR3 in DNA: TGTGCCAGCTCATCGGGACAGGATATGAGAAGTTTATATGGCTACACCTTC.

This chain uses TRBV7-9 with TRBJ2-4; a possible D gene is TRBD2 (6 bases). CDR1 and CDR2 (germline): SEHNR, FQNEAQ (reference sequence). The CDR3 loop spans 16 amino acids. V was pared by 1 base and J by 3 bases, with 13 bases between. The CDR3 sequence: CASSLGLGTGKNIQYF. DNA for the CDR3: TGTGCCAGCAGCTTAGGACTAGGCACCGGCAAAAACATTCAGTACTTC.

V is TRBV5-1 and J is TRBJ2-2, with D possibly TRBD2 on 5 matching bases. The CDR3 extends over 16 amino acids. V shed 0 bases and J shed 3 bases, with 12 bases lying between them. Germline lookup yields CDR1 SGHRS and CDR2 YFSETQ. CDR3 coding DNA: TGCGCCAGCAGCTTGGAAGCTAGCAGCCACACCGGGGAGCTGTTTTTT. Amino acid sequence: CASSLEASSHTGELFF.

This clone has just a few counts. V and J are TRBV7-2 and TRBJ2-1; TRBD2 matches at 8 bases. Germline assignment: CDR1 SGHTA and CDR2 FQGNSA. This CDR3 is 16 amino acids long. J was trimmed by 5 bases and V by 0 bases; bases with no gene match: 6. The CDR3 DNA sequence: TGTGCCAGCAGCTTAGCGAGCGGGAGTACCCACAATGAGCAGTTCTTC. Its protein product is CASSLASGSTHNEQFF.

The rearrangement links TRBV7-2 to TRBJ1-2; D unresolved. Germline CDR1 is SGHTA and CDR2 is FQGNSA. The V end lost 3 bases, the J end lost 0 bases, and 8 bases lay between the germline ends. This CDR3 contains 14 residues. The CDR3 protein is CASSFSVANYGYTF. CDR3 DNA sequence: TGTGCCAGCAGCTTTAGTGTCGCTAACTATGGCTACACCTTC.

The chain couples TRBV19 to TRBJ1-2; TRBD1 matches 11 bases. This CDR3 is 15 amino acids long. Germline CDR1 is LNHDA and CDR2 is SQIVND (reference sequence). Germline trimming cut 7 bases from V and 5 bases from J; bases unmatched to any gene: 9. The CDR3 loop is CASIPRTGGRYGYTF. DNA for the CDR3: TGTGCCAGTATTCCTCGGACAGGGGGCAGATATGGCTACACCTTC.

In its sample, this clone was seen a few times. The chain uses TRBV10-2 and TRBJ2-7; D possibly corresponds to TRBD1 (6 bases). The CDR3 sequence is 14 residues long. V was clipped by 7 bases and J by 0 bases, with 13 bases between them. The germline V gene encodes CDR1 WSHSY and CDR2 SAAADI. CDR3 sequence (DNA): TGCGCCAGCATGGGTCAGGACAGCTCCTACGAGCAGTACTTC. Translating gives CASMGQDSSYEQYF.

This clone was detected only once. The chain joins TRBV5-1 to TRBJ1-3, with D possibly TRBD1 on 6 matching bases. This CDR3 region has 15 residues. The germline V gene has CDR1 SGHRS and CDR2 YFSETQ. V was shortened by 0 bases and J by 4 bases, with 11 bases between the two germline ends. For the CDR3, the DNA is TGCGCCAGCAGCTTGGTGGGGGCACAAGGAAACACCATATATTTT. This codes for CASSLVGAQGNTIYF.

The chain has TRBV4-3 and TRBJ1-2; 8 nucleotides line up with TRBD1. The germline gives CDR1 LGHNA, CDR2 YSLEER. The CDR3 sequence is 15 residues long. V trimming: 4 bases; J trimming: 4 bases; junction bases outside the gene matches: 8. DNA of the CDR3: TGCGCCAGCAGCCGCGAGACAGGGGCGGTCTATGGCTACACCTTC. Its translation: CASSRETGAVYGYTF.

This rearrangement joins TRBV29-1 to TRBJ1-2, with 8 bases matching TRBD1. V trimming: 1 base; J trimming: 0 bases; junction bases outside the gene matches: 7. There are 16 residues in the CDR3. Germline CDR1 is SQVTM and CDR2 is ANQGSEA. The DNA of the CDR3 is TGCAGCGTTGAAGCCCGACAGGGGTTAGCTAACTATGGCTACACCTTC. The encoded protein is CSVEARQGLANYGYTF. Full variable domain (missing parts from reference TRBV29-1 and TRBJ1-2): SAVISQKPSRDICQRGTSLTIQCQVDSQVTMMFWYRQQPGQSLTLIATANQGSEATYESGFVIDKFPISRPNLTFSTLTVSNMSPEDSSIYLCSVEARQGLANYGYTFGSGTRLTVV.

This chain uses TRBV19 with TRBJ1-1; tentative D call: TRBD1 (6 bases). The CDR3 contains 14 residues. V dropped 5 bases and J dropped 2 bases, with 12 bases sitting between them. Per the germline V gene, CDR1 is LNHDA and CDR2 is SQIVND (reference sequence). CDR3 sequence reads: CASSVGRGNTEAFF. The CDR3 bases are TGTGCCAGTAGTGTAGGCAGGGGTAACACTGAAGCTTTCTTT.

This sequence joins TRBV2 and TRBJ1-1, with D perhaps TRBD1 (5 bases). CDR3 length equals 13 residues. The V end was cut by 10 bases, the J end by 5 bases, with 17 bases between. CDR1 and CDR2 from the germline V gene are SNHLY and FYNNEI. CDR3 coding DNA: TGTGCCACTAGAGCCCAGGGTTGGACTGAAGCTTTCTTT. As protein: CATRAQGWTEAFF.

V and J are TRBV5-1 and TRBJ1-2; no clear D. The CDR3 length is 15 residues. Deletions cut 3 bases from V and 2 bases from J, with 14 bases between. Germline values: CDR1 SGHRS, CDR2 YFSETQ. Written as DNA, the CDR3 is TGCGCCAGCAGCTCATTACGGACTGGAAACTATGGCTACACCTTC. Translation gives CASSSLRTGNYGYTF.

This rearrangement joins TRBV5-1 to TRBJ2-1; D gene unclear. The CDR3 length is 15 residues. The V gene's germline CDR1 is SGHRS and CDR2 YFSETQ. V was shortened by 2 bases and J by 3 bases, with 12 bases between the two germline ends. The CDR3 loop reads CASSLLASSYNEQFF. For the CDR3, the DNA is TGCGCCAGCAGCTTATTGGCATCCAGCTACAATGAGCAGTTCTTC.

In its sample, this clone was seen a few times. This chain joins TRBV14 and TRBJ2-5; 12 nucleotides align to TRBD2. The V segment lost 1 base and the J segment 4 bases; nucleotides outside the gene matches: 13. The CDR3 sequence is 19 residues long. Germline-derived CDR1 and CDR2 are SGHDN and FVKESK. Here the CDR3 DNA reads TGTGCCAGCAGCCAAGGGCCTAGCGGGAGGGGTCTTCTGCGAGAGACCCAGTACTTC. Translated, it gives CASSQGPSGRGLLRETQYF.

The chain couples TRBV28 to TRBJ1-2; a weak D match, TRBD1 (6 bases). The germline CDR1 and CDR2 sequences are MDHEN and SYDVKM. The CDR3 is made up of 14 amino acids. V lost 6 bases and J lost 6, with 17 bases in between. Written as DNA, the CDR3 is TGTGCCAGCAGAGCCTCTCTACAGGGCAATGGCTACACCTTC. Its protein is CASRASLQGNGYTF.

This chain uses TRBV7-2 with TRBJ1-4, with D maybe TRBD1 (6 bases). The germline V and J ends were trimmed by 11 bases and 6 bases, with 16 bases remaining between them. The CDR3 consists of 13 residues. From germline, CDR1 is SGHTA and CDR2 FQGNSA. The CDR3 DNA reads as TGTGCCTCATCGGGGGGCAAGGATGAAAAACTGTTTTTT. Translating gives CASSGGKDEKLFF.

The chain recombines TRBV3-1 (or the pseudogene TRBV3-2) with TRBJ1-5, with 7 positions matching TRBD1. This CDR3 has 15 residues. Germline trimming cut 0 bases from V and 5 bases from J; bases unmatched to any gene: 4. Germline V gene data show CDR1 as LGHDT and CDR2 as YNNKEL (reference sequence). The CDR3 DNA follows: TGTGCCAGCAGCCAAGATACAGGGGCCCATCAGCCCCAGCATTTT. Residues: CASSQDTGAHQPQHF.